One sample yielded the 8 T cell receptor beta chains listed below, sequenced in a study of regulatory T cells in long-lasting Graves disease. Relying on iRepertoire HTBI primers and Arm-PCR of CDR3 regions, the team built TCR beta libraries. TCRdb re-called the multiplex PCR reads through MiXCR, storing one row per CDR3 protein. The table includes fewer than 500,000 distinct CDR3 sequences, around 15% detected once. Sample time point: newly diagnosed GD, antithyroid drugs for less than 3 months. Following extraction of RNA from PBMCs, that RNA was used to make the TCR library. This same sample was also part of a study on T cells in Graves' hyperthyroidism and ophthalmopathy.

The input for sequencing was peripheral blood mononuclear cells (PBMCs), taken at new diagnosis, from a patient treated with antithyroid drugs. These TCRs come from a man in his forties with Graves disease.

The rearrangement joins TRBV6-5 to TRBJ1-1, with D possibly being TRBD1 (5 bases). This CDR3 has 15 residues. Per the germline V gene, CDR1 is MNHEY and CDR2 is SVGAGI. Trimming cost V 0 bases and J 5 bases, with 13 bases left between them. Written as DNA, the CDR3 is TGTGCCAGCAGTTACTCGAAGCAGGGTAAAACTGAAGCTTTCTTT. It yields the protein CASSYSKQGKTEAFF.

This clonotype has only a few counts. CDR3: CAISEASNSPLHF. Here the CDR3 DNA reads TGTGCCATCAGTGAGGCCAGCAATTCACCCCTCCACTTT. V is TRBV10-3 and J is TRBJ1-6; D is unclear. Germline V gene sequence: CDR1 ENHRY, CDR2 SYGVKD. The CDR3 is made up of 13 amino acids. V was clipped by 2 bases and J by 7 bases, with 6 bases between them.

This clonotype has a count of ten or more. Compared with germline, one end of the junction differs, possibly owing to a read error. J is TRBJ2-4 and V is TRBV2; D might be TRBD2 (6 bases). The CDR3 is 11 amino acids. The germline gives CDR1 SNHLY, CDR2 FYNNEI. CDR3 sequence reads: CASSTAGQQAF. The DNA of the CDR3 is TGTGCCAGCAGTACCGCGGGGCAACAGGCCTTC. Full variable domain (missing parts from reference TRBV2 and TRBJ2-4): EPEVTQTPSHQVTQMGQEVILRCVPISNHLYFYWYRQILGQKVEFLVSFYNNEISEKSEIFDDQFSVERPDGSNFTLKIRSTKLEDSAMYFCASSTAGQQAFGAGTRLSVL.

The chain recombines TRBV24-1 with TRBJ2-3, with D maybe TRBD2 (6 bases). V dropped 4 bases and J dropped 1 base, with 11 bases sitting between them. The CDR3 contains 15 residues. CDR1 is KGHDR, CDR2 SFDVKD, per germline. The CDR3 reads CATSERTSRTDTQYF. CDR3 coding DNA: TGTGCCACCAGTGAAAGAACTAGCCGCACAGATACGCAGTATTTT.

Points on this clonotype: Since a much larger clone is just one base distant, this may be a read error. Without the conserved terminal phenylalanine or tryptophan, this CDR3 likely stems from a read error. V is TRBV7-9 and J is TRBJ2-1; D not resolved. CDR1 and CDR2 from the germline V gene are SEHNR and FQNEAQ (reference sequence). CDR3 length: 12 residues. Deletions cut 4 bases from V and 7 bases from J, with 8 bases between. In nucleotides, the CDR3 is TGTGCCAGCAGCTCTGATCTAAATGAGCAGTTCCTC. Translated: CASSSDLNEQFL.

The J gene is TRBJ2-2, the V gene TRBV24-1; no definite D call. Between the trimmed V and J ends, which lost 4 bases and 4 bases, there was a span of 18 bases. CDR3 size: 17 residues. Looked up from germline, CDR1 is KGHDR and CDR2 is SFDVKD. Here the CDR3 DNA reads TGTGCCACCAGTGACCCCCCCTGGCAAAACCTCACCGGGGAGCTGTTTTTT. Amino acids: CATSDPPWQNLTGELFF.

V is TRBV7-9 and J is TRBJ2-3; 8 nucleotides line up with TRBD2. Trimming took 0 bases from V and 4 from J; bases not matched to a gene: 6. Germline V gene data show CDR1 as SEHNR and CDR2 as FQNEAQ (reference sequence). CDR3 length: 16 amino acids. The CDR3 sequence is CASSLARAGVPDTQYF. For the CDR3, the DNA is TGTGCCAGCAGCTTAGCGCGAGCGGGAGTCCCAGATACGCAGTATTTT.

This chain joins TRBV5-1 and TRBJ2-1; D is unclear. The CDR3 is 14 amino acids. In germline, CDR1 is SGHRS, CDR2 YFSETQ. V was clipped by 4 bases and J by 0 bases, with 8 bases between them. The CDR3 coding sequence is TGCGCCAGCAGCGTTTCTAGCTCCTACAATGAGCAGTTCTTC. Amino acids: CASSVSSSYNEQFF.